This T cell receptor (beta chain) was recorded in a study of cytomegalovirus exposure and HLA in healthy donors. Study outcomes and limitations: Clonal expansion, a later analysis showed, was greater in HLA-associated TCR beta chains than in equally common others. Excluded: some indistinguishable V segments such as TRBV6-2 and TRBV6-3. Productive status was seen about 87% or about 30% of the time for most TCR beta V segments in an earlier analysis.

This CDR3 is 14 amino acids long. Germline values: CDR1 WSHSY, CDR2 SAAADI. The V gene end was trimmed by 7 bases and the J gene end by 3 bases; junction bases not matched to a gene: 9. Vbeta (60) and Jbeta (13) primers were used in the PCR. TCRdb keeps only in-frame clones here, not all; method: immunoSEQ multiplex PCR. The sample includes hundreds of thousands of clones, roughly 81% of them seen just once. Comment on this clone: The antigen remains unidentified.

This clonotype originated in a girl aged 2 to 9 in good health and CMV-seronegative. The sequenced sample was PBMCs. This sequence joins TRBV10-2 and TRBJ2-7; 7 bases map to TRBD1. In DNA form, the CDR3 reads TGCGCCAGCACCGTAAGACAGGGCAGCTACGAGCAGTACTTC. Translation: CASTVRQGSYEQYF.